These 22 T cell receptor beta chains share one sample of origin, sequenced in a study of persistence of HIV-infected CD4 T cells. Sequencing used immunoSEQ version 4 in survey mode. The protocol was immunoSEQ multiplex PCR, while the TCRdb copy is restricted to in-frame clones and leaves out a portion. Among about 45,000 clones listed, just over 90% were seen once. Their specific antigens are unknown. Cells were stimulated nonspecifically with anti-CD3/anti-CD28 magnetic beads. Sorting selected CD4+ T cells upregulating both CD40 ligand and CD69. The source material was CD4+ T cells sorted from PBMCs after roughly 20-hour stimulation, sampled from a patient who received antiretroviral therapy. These receptors came from an adult man with HIV who was CMV-seropositive.

The chain is built from TRBV2 and TRBJ2-2; weak D call: TRBD2 (5 bases). This CDR3 comprises 15 residues. Germline CDR1 is SNHLY and CDR2 is FYNNEI. The germline V and J ends were trimmed by 7 bases and 1 base, with 13 bases remaining between them. The CDR3 DNA is TGTGCCAGCACCACCAGTCGGGGGAACACCGGGGAGCTGTTTTTT. This gives the protein CASTTSRGNTGELFF.

V is TRBV9 and J is TRBJ1-2; D remains unclear. Trimming stripped 5 bases from V and 8 bases from J, with 19 bases between. The germline V gene encodes CDR1 SGDLS and CDR2 YYNGEE. CDR3 length: 14 amino acids. CDR3 sequence: CASRARETISGYTF. The DNA of the CDR3 is TGTGCCAGCAGAGCCCGTGAGACAATCTCGGGCTACACCTTC.

This clone was seen only once. The V call is TRBV5-1, the J call TRBJ2-7; D ambiguous. This CDR3 spans 15 amino acids. Germline CDR1 and CDR2: SGHRS and YFSETQ. The V and J ends lost 0 bases and 3 bases respectively, with 13 bases between them. This CDR3 reads CASSLEPGLGYEQYF. CDR3 DNA: TGCGCCAGCAGCTTGGAGCCAGGTCTCGGCTACGAGCAGTACTTC.

The chain carries TRBV27 and TRBJ2-2, with D possibly being TRBD2 (6 bases). The V gene's germline CDR1 is MNHEY and CDR2 SMNVEV (reference sequence). The germline V and J ends were trimmed by 4 bases and 7 bases, with 16 bases remaining between them. The CDR3 extends over 15 amino acids. The CDR3 region is CASSWGPGLVGELFF. For the CDR3, the DNA is TGTGCCAGCAGTTGGGGACCGGGACTTGTCGGGGAGCTGTTTTTT.

The J gene is TRBJ2-3, the V gene TRBV6-5; D ambiguous. The CDR3 totals 11 residues. Per the germline V gene, CDR1 is MNHEY and CDR2 is SVGAGI. Deletions cut 6 bases from V and 6 bases from J, with 7 bases between. DNA of the CDR3: TGTGCCAGCAGATCCGGGGATACGCAGTATTTT. This codes for CASRSGDTQYF.

Worth noting for this clone: A junction end diverges from the germline sequence, so it may reflect a read error. The CDR3 is CASSRPGSDRTGAFF. DNA for the CDR3: TGTGCCAGCAGTCGTCCCGGAAGCGACAGAACTGGAGCTTTCTTT. The chain has TRBV28 and TRBJ1-1; maybe TRBD1 (5 bases). This CDR3 has 15 residues. The germline gives CDR1 MDHEN, CDR2 SYDVKM. Together with reference TRBV28 and TRBJ1-1, the CDR3 gives the full variable domain: DVKVTQSSRYLVKRTGEKVFLECVQDMDHENMFWYRQDPGLGLRLIYFSYDVKMKEKGDIPEGYSVSREKKERFSLILESASTNQTSMYLCASSRPGSDRTGAFFGQGTRLTVV.

This clone has only one observation. V and J are TRBV6-2 or TRBV6-3 and TRBJ2-3; possibly TRBD1 for D (6 bases). Trimming left V 0 bases short and J 0 bases short, with 13 bases between. There are 17 residues in the CDR3. CDR1 and CDR2 from the germline V gene are MNHEY and SVGEGT. The CDR3 reads CASSYSIPQGSTDTQYF. CDR3 coding DNA: TGTGCCAGCAGTTACTCTATTCCCCAGGGGAGCACAGATACGCAGTATTTT.

The CDR3 DNA is TGTGCCAGCAGCCTCGGCAGGGGGAGGAGGTCCTATGGCTACACCTTC. Translated: CASSLGRGRRSYGYTF. The chain links TRBV5-8 to TRBJ1-2, with 7 bases that match TRBD1. The CDR3 consists of 16 residues. V shed 4 bases, J shed 4 bases, and the junction held 13 bases outside the gene matches. The germline V gene encodes CDR1 SGHTS and CDR2 YDEGEE.

This clone showed up just a few times. The chain couples TRBV24-1 to TRBJ1-2, with D tentatively TRBD1 (6 bases). Germline values: CDR1 KGHDR, CDR2 SFDVKD. The CDR3 loop spans 12 amino acids. V was clipped by 5 bases and J by 7 bases, with 10 bases between them. The CDR3 DNA is TGTGCCACCAGTGGGGAACAGGGTGGCTACACCTTC. Its protein is CATSGEQGGYTF.

The chain uses TRBV10-2 and TRBJ2-2; D is unresolved. Germline CDR1 WSHSY, CDR2 SAAADI. The CDR3 covers 11 residues. Trimming pared 6 bases from V and 6 bases from J, leaving 5 bases between. In DNA form, the CDR3 reads TGCGCCAGCAGGACCGCCGGGGAGCTGTTTTTT. Protein: CASRTAGELFF.

The rearrangement uses TRBV6-6 and TRBJ1-4, with 9 nucleotides matching TRBD1. This CDR3 spans 15 amino acids. V shed 6 bases, J shed 6 bases, and the junction held 8 bases outside the gene matches. Germline V gene data show CDR1 as MNHNY and CDR2 as SVGAGI (reference sequence). The CDR3 reads CASSLIRDRDEKLFF. For the CDR3, the DNA is TGTGCCAGCAGCCTAATCCGGGACAGGGATGAAAAACTGTTTTTT.

The chain recombines TRBV29-1 with TRBJ2-3; D might be TRBD1 (5 bases). The CDR3 loop spans 13 amino acids. Per the germline V gene, CDR1 is SQVTM and CDR2 is ANQGSEA. Deletions cut 4 bases from V and 3 bases from J, with 11 bases between. The CDR3 region has the DNA TGCAGCGTTGCGGGCCCAGGGACAGATACGCAGTATTTT. This codes for CSVAGPGTDTQYF.

The J gene is TRBJ2-2, the V gene TRBV24-1; tentative D call: TRBD2 (5 bases). This CDR3 is 15 amino acids long. Germline assignment: CDR1 KGHDR and CDR2 SFDVKD. Trimming took off 0 bases at V and 5 bases at J, with 9 bases between the two ends. This CDR3 reads CATSDLHGLTGELFF. For the CDR3, the DNA is TGTGCCACCAGTGATTTGCACGGACTTACCGGGGAGCTGTTTTTT.

V usage is TRBV29-1 and J usage is TRBJ2-7, with D perhaps TRBD1 or TRBD2 (5 bases each). This CDR3 region has 12 residues. With 4 bases removed from V and 6 bases from J, the gap between germline ends came to 13 bases. CDR1 and CDR2 (germline): SQVTM, ANQGSEA. The CDR3: CSVGGAESEQYF. The CDR3 DNA reads as TGCAGCGTTGGAGGGGCTGAGAGCGAGCAGTACTTC.

The chain links TRBV4-2 to TRBJ2-2, with 11 bases identical to TRBD1. V lost 3 bases, J lost 5 bases, and 2 bases stayed unmatched. This CDR3 spans 15 amino acids. CDR1 LGHNA and CDR2 YNFKEQ come from the germline V gene. CDR3: CASSHGTGGTGELFF. The CDR3 region has the DNA TGTGCCAGCAGCCATGGGACAGGGGGTACCGGGGAGCTGTTTTTT.

The chain recombines TRBV10-3 with TRBJ2-7; TRBD1 matches 8 bases. From germline, CDR1 is ENHRY and CDR2 SYGVKD. V shed 8 bases and J 1 base; nucleotides not matched to a gene: 10. The CDR3 totals 15 residues. The DNA of the CDR3 is TGTGCCATCGGGGCATCGGACAGGGCTTCCTACGAGCAGTACTTC. Translating it yields CAIGASDRASYEQYF.

Notes on this clone: The identical CDR3 is also encoded by other nucleotide sequences in the sample. The rearrangement joins TRBV5-1 to TRBJ2-2; 9 positions match TRBD2. V was pared by 5 bases and J by 0 bases, with 5 bases of the junction left unmatched. Germline CDR1 reads SGHRS; CDR2 reads YFSETQ. The CDR3 is 16 residues long. The CDR3 sequence: CASSQSGGPNTGELFF. The DNA of the CDR3 is TGCGCCAGCAGTCAAAGCGGGGGGCCGAACACCGGGGAGCTGTTTTTT.

The chain employs TRBV2 and TRBJ2-3; no clear D gene. The V and J ends lost 2 bases and 0 bases respectively, with 6 bases between them. The CDR3 spans 14 residues. The germline V gene has CDR1 SNHLY and CDR2 FYNNEI. The CDR3 nucleotides are TGTGCCAGCAGTGAATACCAAAGCACAGATACGCAGTATTTT. It codes for CASSEYQSTDTQYF.

The chain employs TRBV2 and TRBJ1-2; the match to TRBD1 covers 7 bases. CDR1 and CDR2 from the germline V gene are SNHLY and FYNNEI. The CDR3 has 15 residues. Trimming removed 4 bases from V and 2 bases from J; junction bases left unmatched: 7. The CDR3: CASSGLTGENYGYTF. CDR3 nucleotide sequence: TGTGCCAGCAGTGGACTTACAGGGGAAAACTATGGCTACACCTTC.

The chain couples TRBV3-1 (or the pseudogene TRBV3-2) to TRBJ2-7; the match to TRBD2 covers 8 bases. The CDR3 covers 16 residues. Germline-derived CDR1 and CDR2 are LGHDT and YNNKEL (reference sequence). V gave up 4 bases and J gave up 1 base; unmatched junction bases: 9. CDR3 nucleotides: TGTGCCAGCAGCCGGCGGAGTGCTAGCGGGTCCTACGAGCAGTACTTC. Residues: CASSRRSASGSYEQYF.

The chain combines TRBV27 with TRBJ1-1; TRBD1 aligns across 10 bases. The CDR3 loop spans 17 amino acids. Germline-derived CDR1 and CDR2 are MNHEY and SMNVEV (reference sequence). The V gene end was trimmed by 3 bases and the J gene end by 4 bases; junction bases not matched to a gene: 11. The chain's CDR3 is CASSFVRTGGGVTEAFF. DNA of the CDR3: TGTGCCAGCAGTTTTGTGCGGACAGGGGGAGGCGTCACTGAAGCTTTCTTT.

This clone has just a few counts. The V gene is TRBV21-1, the J gene TRBJ2-3; the table's D call, TRBD1, has no DNA check behind it. TRBV21-1 is a pseudogene segment. CDR3 length: 13 residues. The CDR3 spells CASSIRHPDTQYF. The CDR3 DNA follows: TGTGCCAGCAGCATAAGACACCCAGATACGCAGTATTTT.